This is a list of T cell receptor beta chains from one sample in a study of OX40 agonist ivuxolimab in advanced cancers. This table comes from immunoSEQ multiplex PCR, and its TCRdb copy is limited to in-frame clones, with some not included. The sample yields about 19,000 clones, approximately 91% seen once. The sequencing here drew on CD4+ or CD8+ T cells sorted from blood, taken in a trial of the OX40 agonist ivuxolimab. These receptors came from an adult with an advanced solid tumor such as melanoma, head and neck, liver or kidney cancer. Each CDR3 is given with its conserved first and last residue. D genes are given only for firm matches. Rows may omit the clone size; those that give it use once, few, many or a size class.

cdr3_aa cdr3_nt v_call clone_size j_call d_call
CASRVSGGYTF TGTGCCAGCAGGGTATCCGGAGGCTACACCTTC TRBV2 . TRBJ1-2 .
CASRFGWGSGYTF TGTGCCAGCAGATTCGGTTGGGGCTCTGGCTACACCTTC TRBV5-6 once TRBJ1-2 .
CASSEAQGLNTEAFF TGTGCCAGCAGTGAGGCACAGGGGTTGAACACTGAAGCTTTCTTT TRBV6-1 . TRBJ1-1 TRBD1
CASSQVETGNTEAFF TGCGCCAGCAGCCAAGTGGAGACGGGGAACACTGAAGCTTTCTTT TRBV4-1 . TRBJ1-1 .
CASSSSFGRLNTEAFF TGCGCCAGCAGCTCCTCGTTTGGCCGGCTGAACACTGAAGCTTTCTTT TRBV5-1 few TRBJ1-1 .
CASSLEGMGGYTF TGTGCCAGCAGTTTAGAGGGAATGGGGGGCTACACCTTC TRBV27 . TRBJ1-2 .
CASSFSSGGLSEKLFF TGTGCCAGCAGCTTTTCGTCGGGGGGTTTGAGTGAAAAACTGTTTTTT TRBV7-9 . TRBJ1-4 .
CAISGLAGSYEQYF TGTGCCATCAGTGGACTAGCGGGATCCTACGAGCAGTACTTC TRBV10-3 . TRBJ2-7 TRBD2
CASSFLGETQYF TGTGCCAGCAGCTTTCTGGGTGAGACCCAGTACTTC TRBV11-2 . TRBJ2-5 .
CASSHSLVGELFF TGCGCCAGCAGCCATTCCCTGGTCGGGGAGCTGTTTTTT TRBV4-3 . TRBJ2-2 .
CASRGRGEQYF TGTGCCAGCAGGGGGCGGGGGGAGCAGTACTTC TRBV27 . TRBJ2-7 TRBD2
CASNAGVRTHEQYF TGTGCCAGTAACGCGGGAGTTCGTACGCACGAGCAGTACTTC TRBV19 . TRBJ2-7 TRBD2
CASSPPTGWGELFF TGTGCCAGCAGTCCCCCCACGGGATGGGGGGAGCTGTTTTTT TRBV27 . TRBJ2-2 .
CASSDGGRGNYGYTF TGCGCCAGCAGTGACGGGGGGCGCGGTAACTATGGCTACACCTTC TRBV10-2 . TRBJ1-2 .
CASRTGDSYEQYF TGCGCCAGCAGGACAGGAGACTCCTACGAGCAGTACTTC TRBV5-1 . TRBJ2-7 .
CASSLVAGVPEQYF TGTGCCAGCAGCTTAGTTGCGGGAGTCCCCGAGCAGTACTTC TRBV7-9 . TRBJ2-7 TRBD2
CASSVGTINTEAFF TGTGCCAGCAGCGTAGGGACAATCAACACTGAAGCTTTCTTT TRBV9 medium-sized TRBJ1-1 .
CASSLGPATNQPQHF TGTGCCAGCAGCTTGGGCCCAGCCACCAATCAGCCCCAGCATTTT TRBV5-4 . TRBJ1-5 .
CASSLGFEAFF TGTGCCAGCAGTTTAGGGTTTGAAGCTTTCTTT TRBV28 . TRBJ1-1 .
CASEGLAGYNEQFF TGTGCCAGCGAAGGACTAGCGGGGTACAATGAGCAGTTCTTC TRBV19 once TRBJ2-1 TRBD2
CASSAGEHSYEQYF TGTGCCAGCAGTGCCGGCGAGCACTCCTACGAGCAGTACTTC TRBV6-5 . TRBJ2-7 .
CASSQGWAGELGELFF TGTGCCAGCAGCCAAGGTTGGGCGGGAGAACTCGGGGAGCTGTTTTTT TRBV14 . TRBJ2-2 TRBD2
CASSLMASGRDTQYF TGTGCCAGCAGTTTAATGGCTAGCGGGAGAGATACGCAGTATTTT TRBV28 . TRBJ2-3 TRBD2
CASPPLGMAAGGNYNEQFF TGTGCCAGCCCCCCTCTGGGGATGGCCGCGGGAGGCAATTACAATGAGCAGTTCTTC TRBV28 few TRBJ2-1 TRBD2
CASSFAQRSNQPQHF TGTGCCAGCAGCTTTGCACAACGAAGCAATCAGCCCCAGCATTTT TRBV5-8 . TRBJ1-5 .
CASSLWRPGFYEQYF TGTGCCAGCAGCTTATGGCGGCCGGGGTTCTACGAGCAGTACTTC TRBV11-1 . TRBJ2-7 .
CASRKEVVAGRETQYF TGTGCCAGCAGAAAAGAGGTAGTCGCGGGGCGAGAGACCCAGTACTTC TRBV7-9 few TRBJ2-5 .
CASSLAFRGADNEQYF TGTGCCAGCAGTTTAGCCTTTAGGGGGGCGGACAACGAGCAGTACTTC TRBV27 . TRBJ2-7 .
CASSLAGGDAGELFF TGTGCCAGCAGCTTAGCGGGGGGTGACGCCGGGGAGCTGTTTTTT TRBV7-9 . TRBJ2-2 .
CASSQIAGGSTDTQYF TGTGCCAGCAGCCAGATAGCGGGAGGTAGCACAGATACGCAGTATTTT TRBV4-2 once TRBJ2-3 TRBD2
CASSQEVLAPNTGELFF TGTGCCAGCAGCCAAGAAGTCCTAGCCCCGAACACCGGGGAGCTGTTTTTT TRBV14 . TRBJ2-2 .
CASSLLRKGTEAFF TGTGCCAGCAGTTTGCTCCGTAAAGGTACTGAAGCTTTCTTT TRBV28 . TRBJ1-1 .
CASSYVITGNNEQFF TGTGCCAGCAGTTACGTTATCACAGGGAACAATGAGCAGTTCTTC TRBV6-6 . TRBJ2-1 .
CASSEPSGSSYNEQFF TGTGCCAGCAGTGAACCCAGCGGGAGCTCCTACAATGAGCAGTTCTTC TRBV6-1 . TRBJ2-1 TRBD2
CASSRTSGGTDTQYF TGTGCCAGCAGCCGGACTAGCGGGGGGACAGATACGCAGTATTTT TRBV9 . TRBJ2-3 TRBD2
CASSWAETNEQFF TGTGCCAGCAGCTGGGCTGAGACCAATGAGCAGTTCTTC TRBV5-8 . TRBJ2-1 .
CASSTGQGGNEQFF TGTGCCAGCAGCACCGGACAGGGGGGGAATGAGCAGTTCTTC TRBV11-3 . TRBJ2-1 TRBD1